These T cell receptor beta chains were read from a single sample in a study of OX40 agonist ivuxolimab in advanced cancers. Profiled with immunoSEQ multiplex PCR; TCRdb holds only in-frame clones, not every one. The table shows 65,000 or so clones, with roughly 80% occurring only once. The source was CD4+ or CD8+ T cells sorted from blood, collected in a trial of the OX40 agonist ivuxolimab. The receptors derive from an adult with an advanced solid tumor such as melanoma, head and neck, liver or kidney cancer. The CDR3 runs from the conserved cysteine through the conserved F or W. A D gene is named only where the DNA matches it firmly. Expanded clones get a size class; other rows say once, few or many, or leave the size out.

TRBJ1-3	.	TRBV6-1	.	CASSKNAFKGDTIYF	TGTGCCAGCAGTAAAAACGCGTTTAAGGGAGACACCATATATTTT
TRBJ2-3	.	TRBV11-2	.	CASSLGQASTDTQYF	TGTGCCAGCAGCTTAGGGCAGGCAAGCACAGATACGCAGTATTTT
TRBJ2-7	.	TRBV5-6	.	CASSLVRKTYEQYF	TGTGCCAGCAGCTTGGTTCGGAAAACCTACGAGCAGTACTTC
TRBJ1-3	TRBD1	TRBV27	once	CASSLRTGGGNTIYF	TGTGCCAGCAGTTTAAGGACAGGGGGTGGAAACACCATATATTTT
TRBJ2-7	TRBD2	TRBV27	.	CASSLLAGGSEQYF	TGTGCCAGCAGTCTACTAGCGGGAGGGAGCGAGCAGTACTTC
TRBJ1-1	.	TRBV21-1	.	CASPLVRLALNPEAFF	TGTGCCAGCCCCTTGGTTAGGTTGGCCTTGAATCCTGAAGCTTTCTTT
TRBJ1-1	TRBD1	TRBV6-1	.	CAGRQGAYTEAFF	TGTGCCGGAAGACAGGGGGCTTACACTGAAGCTTTCTTT
TRBJ2-5	.	TRBV2	.	CASSEQEETQYF	TGTGCCAGCAGTGAGCAGGAAGAGACCCAGTACTTC
TRBJ2-1	.	TRBV18	once	CASSPGARNEQFF	TGTGCCAGCTCACCAGGGGCCCGAAATGAGCAGTTCTTC
TRBJ2-7	TRBD2	TRBV18	.	CASSLAGGPIEQYF	TGTGCCAGCTCGCTAGCGGGAGGGCCGATCGAGCAGTACTTC
TRBJ2-1	.	TRBV11-2	.	CASSFGSGGYNEQFF	TGTGCCAGCAGCTTTGGGAGCGGAGGGTACAATGAGCAGTTCTTC
TRBJ1-1	TRBD1	TRBV2	.	CASSGTGDMNTEAFF	TGTGCCAGCAGCGGGACAGGGGATATGAACACTGAAGCTTTCTTT
TRBJ2-1	.	TRBV27	.	CASSWDGRYNEQFF	TGTGCCAGCAGTTGGGACGGGCGATACAATGAGCAGTTCTTC
TRBJ2-1	TRBD2	TRBV7-9	.	CASSFSSGTYNEQFF	TGTGCCAGCAGCTTCTCTAGCGGGACCTACAATGAGCAGTTCTTC
TRBJ1-3	.	TRBV9	once	CASKAGSSGNTIYF	TGTGCCAGCAAGGCAGGAAGCTCTGGAAACACCATATATTTT
TRBJ2-2	.	TRBV9	.	CASSGRTVNTGELFF	TGTGCCAGCAGCGGTCGGACAGTCAACACCGGGGAGCTGTTTTTT
TRBJ2-1	TRBD2	TRBV5-6	.	CASMGKRETSGGRYNEQFF	TGTGCCAGCATGGGGAAAAGGGAGACTAGCGGGGGGAGGTACAATGAGCAGTTCTTC
TRBJ1-4	.	TRBV7-9	.	CASSSTPEKLFF	TGTGCCAGCAGCTCCACGCCCGAAAAACTGTTTTTT
TRBJ2-1	.	TRBV19	.	CATRASSYNEQFF	TGTGCCACAAGGGCTAGCTCCTACAATGAGCAGTTCTTC
TRBJ2-1	TRBD1	TRBV10-3	.	CATVRQGNPEQFF	TGTGCCACCGTAAGACAGGGGAATCCTGAGCAGTTCTTC
TRBJ2-3	TRBD2	TRBV14	few	CASSQVSGGTDTQYF	TGTGCCAGCAGCCAAGTCAGCGGGGGCACAGATACGCAGTATTTT
TRBJ2-1	TRBD2	TRBV29-1	.	CSVQKAGAGYNEQFF	TGCAGCGTTCAAAAAGCGGGAGCTGGCTACAATGAGCAGTTCTTC
TRBJ1-4	.	TRBV15	.	CATGTRQPEKLFF	TGTGCCACCGGAACTCGACAGCCCGAAAAACTGTTTTTT
TRBJ1-4	.	TRBV7-9	.	CASSLVIWATNEKLFF	TGTGCCAGCAGCTTAGTGATCTGGGCAACTAATGAAAAACTGTTTTTT
TRBJ1-2	TRBD1	TRBV2	.	CASRITGDGYTF	TGTGCCAGCAGAATCACAGGGGACGGCTACACCTTC
TRBJ1-1	.	TRBV7-9	.	CASSSQNTEAFF	TGTGCCAGCAGCTCACAGAACACTGAAGCTTTCTTT
TRBJ2-1	.	TRBV7-9	.	CASPLGSGNEQFF	TGTGCCAGCCCCTTGGGGAGCGGGAATGAGCAGTTCTTC
TRBJ2-7	.	TRBV7-2	.	CASSLSPFYEQYF	TGTGCCAGCAGCTTATCGCCCTTCTACGAGCAGTACTTC
TRBJ1-3	.	TRBV4-2	few	CASSQSRDPGNTIYF	TGTGCCAGCAGCCAAAGCCGGGACCCTGGAAACACCATATATTTT
TRBJ2-1	.	TRBV19	.	CASSIPPDEQFF	TGTGCCAGTAGTATCCCCCCTGATGAGCAGTTCTTC
TRBJ2-5	TRBD1	TRBV29-1	.	CSVGGQAETQYF	TGCAGCGTTGGGGGACAGGCCGAGACCCAGTACTTC
TRBJ1-2	.	TRBV10-3	.	CATSGRVEDGYTF	TGTGCCACATCAGGGAGGGTAGAGGATGGCTACACCTTC